This TCR beta chain originates from a study of T cell responses to AZD1222 COVID-19 vaccine. Generated by immunoSEQ multiplex PCR, the TCRdb table keeps only in-frame clones and is missing some. The repertoire holds nearly 200,000 clones, with approximately 95% as singletons. This CDR3 is built from 14 residues. In germline, CDR1 is LNHDA, CDR2 SQIVND (reference sequence). V lost 5 bases, J lost 6 bases, and 14 bases lay in between. Notes on this clone: Its antigen is as yet unknown.

General study results and limits: Donors skewed white British and female; clonal diversity was possibly underestimated. Sampled repertoires all dated from after the peak T cell response. Only a handful of AZD1222 recipients, more than five in all, had baseline seropositivity. Epitopes outside B.1.351 and B.1.1.7 mutated regions reportedly drew nearly half of spike TCRs.

The sequencing here drew on peripheral blood, taken 28 days after the second AZD1222 dose. This clonotype was sampled from an adult who received the AZD1222 COVID-19 vaccine. The chain couples TRBV19 to TRBJ1-5; D possibly corresponds to TRBD1 (5 bases). CDR3 sequence: CASSASQGAQPQHF. The DNA for the CDR3 is TGTGCCAGTAGTGCATCTCAAGGGGCTCAGCCCCAGCATTTT.